The sequence of this T cell receptor beta chain was determined in a study of blood T cell repertoires in COVID-19. Study as a whole: The United States, Italy and Spain were the sources of the acute and convalescent COVID-19 samples. Sample material is recorded as cDNA or gDNA derived from T cells, B-cell-depleted T cells, or PBMCs.

The germline CDR1 and CDR2 sequences are KGHDR and SFDVKD. With V trimmed by 7 bases and J by 3 bases, 4 bases remained unmatched. This CDR3 comprises 15 residues. Per the authors' pipeline: Reference gene primer amplification in the assay estimated nucleated cell counts. The repertoire was sequenced with immunoSEQ multiplex PCR; TCRdb's copy has only in-frame clones and lacks some. Clonal size and the V and J genes are those of that table, whereas D and trimming came from the DNA. The sample includes about 95,000 clones, less than 85% seen only once; the top ten take 24%. The TCR was taken from a human donor in a cohort sampled during active COVID-19. The chain couples TRBV24-1 to TRBJ2-3; 12 positions match TRBD2. The source material was peripheral blood. The CDR3 bases are TGTGCCACCAGGGTTGGGACTAGCGGGACAGATACGCAGTATTTT. Its protein product is CATRVGTSGTDTQYF.